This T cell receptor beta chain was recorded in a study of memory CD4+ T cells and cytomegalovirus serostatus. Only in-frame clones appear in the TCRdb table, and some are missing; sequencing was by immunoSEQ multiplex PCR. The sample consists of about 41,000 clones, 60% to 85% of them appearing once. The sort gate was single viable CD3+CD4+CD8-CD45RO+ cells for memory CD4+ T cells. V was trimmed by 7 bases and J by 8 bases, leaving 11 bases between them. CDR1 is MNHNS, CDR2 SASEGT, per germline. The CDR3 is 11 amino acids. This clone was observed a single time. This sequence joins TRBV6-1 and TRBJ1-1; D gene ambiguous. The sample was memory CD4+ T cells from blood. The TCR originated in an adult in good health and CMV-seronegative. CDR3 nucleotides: TGTGCCAGCAATGGTCCTAGAGAAGCTTTCTTT. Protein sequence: CASNGPREAFF.